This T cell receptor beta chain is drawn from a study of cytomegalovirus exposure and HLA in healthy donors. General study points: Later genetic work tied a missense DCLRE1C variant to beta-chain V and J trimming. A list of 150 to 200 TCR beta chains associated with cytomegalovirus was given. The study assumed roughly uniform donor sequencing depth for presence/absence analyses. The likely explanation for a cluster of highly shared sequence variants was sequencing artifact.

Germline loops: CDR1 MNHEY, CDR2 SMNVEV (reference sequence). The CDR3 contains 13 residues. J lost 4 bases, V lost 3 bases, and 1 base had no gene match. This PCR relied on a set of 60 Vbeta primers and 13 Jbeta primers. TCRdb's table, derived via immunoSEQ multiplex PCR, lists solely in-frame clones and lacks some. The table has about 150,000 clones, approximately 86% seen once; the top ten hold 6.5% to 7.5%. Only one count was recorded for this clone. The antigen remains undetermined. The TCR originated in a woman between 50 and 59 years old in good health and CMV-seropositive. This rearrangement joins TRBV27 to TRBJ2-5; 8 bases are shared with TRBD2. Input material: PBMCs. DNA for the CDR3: TGTGCCAGCAGTTTCGGGGGGGGAGAGACCCAGTACTTC. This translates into CASSFGGGETQYF.